These 32 T cell receptor beta chains share one sample of origin, sequenced in a study of T cells in Graves' hyperthyroidism and ophthalmopathy (dated by TCRdb to about 2019). The library relied on multiplex PCR. These reads were obtained on an Illumina HiSeq 2000. Amplification of TCR beta CDR3 regions was carried out from RNA transcripts. The first round of RT-PCR for the TCR CDR3 was performed with the HTBI primer set and the Qiagen OneStep RT-PCR kit. The public reads were run again by TCRdb, first through fastp at Q25 and then through MiXCR, and only productive beta chains were kept. Entries are consolidated by CDR3 protein sequence, retaining the most common genes and DNA. The sample table holds some 700,000 distinct CDR3 sequences, of which 17% were seen once. The top ten hold 15% to 19% of the sample. The sequenced sample was blood. The receptor source for this set is a man aged 50 or older with Graves' hyperthyroidism.

This clonotype was picked up many times. This sequence joins TRBV28 and TRBJ1-5; 11 nucleotides agree with TRBD1. The CDR3 length is 14 residues. Germline V gives CDR1 MDHEN, CDR2 SYDVKM. V shed 7 bases and J 7 bases; nucleotides not matched to a gene: 6. The CDR3 loop is CASKPDRGRQPQHF. In nucleotides, the CDR3 is TGTGCCAGCAAACCGGACAGGGGGCGGCAGCCCCAGCATTTT.

This clonotype was counted a few times. The J gene is TRBJ1-5, the V gene TRBV6-1; TRBD1 matches at 8 bases. Per the germline V gene, CDR1 is MNHNS and CDR2 is SASEGT. The CDR3 contains 15 residues. V gave up 8 bases and J gave up 0 bases; unmatched junction bases: 6. CDR3 sequence reads: CASATGGYSNQPQHF. The CDR3 nucleotides are TGTGCCAGCGCCACAGGGGGATATAGCAATCAGCCCCAGCATTTT.

The rearrangement joins TRBV19 to TRBJ2-1, with 7 bases fitting TRBD1. J lost 5 bases, V lost 2 bases, and 3 bases had no gene match. Germline values: CDR1 LNHDA, CDR2 SQIVND (reference sequence). The CDR3 is 14 amino acids. DNA of the CDR3: TGTGCCAGTAGTATACAGGGGGTCAACAATGAGCAGTTCTTC. It yields the protein CASSIQGVNNEQFF.

This clonotype occurred many times. This chain links TRBV27 with TRBJ2-1; no reliable D call. V was clipped by 8 bases and J by 5 bases, with 10 bases between them. The germline V gene has CDR1 MNHEY and CDR2 SMNVEV (reference sequence). The CDR3 totals 12 residues. CDR3 nucleotides: TGTGCCAGCCTTACAAAGCACAATGAGCAGTTCTTC. It is translated as CASLTKHNEQFF.

This clonotype was detected ten times or more. The rearrangement joins TRBV7-2 to TRBJ1-2; D is ambiguous. The CDR3 consists of 15 residues. V lost 4 bases to trimming and J lost 4 bases, with 16 bases between them. CDR1 is SGHTA and CDR2 is FQGNSA in the germline V gene. CDR3 protein: CASSSRGQLLYGYTF. The CDR3 region has the DNA TGTGCCAGCAGCTCCAGAGGTCAGCTCCTCTATGGCTACACCTTC.

This clonotype was seen ten or more times. CDR3 nucleotides: TGTGCCAGCAGTTTAAATCCGGGGGCCGTTGGCTACACCTTC. Protein product: CASSLNPGAVGYTF. V is TRBV27 and J is TRBJ1-2; D is possibly TRBD1 (6 bases). Germline values: CDR1 MNHEY, CDR2 SMNVEV (reference sequence). The CDR3 is made up of 14 amino acids. The germline V and J ends were trimmed by 2 bases and 7 bases, with 14 bases remaining between them.

This clonotype was counted only a few times. The rearrangement joins TRBV25-1 to TRBJ2-7; a weak D match, TRBD2 (5 bases). The CDR3 covers 14 residues. Per the germline V gene, CDR1 is MGHDK and CDR2 is SYGVNS. V was clipped by 2 bases and J by 4 bases, with 12 bases between them. CDR3 in DNA: TGTGCCAGCAGTGAACCACGGGGAAGGTACGAGCAGTACTTC. This encodes CASSEPRGRYEQYF.

This clonotype was counted a few times. The J gene is TRBJ2-1, the V gene TRBV18; 8 bases are shared with TRBD2. CDR3 size: 15 residues. V dropped 6 bases and J dropped 2; count of bases not matched to a gene: 6. Germline V lookup: CDR1 KGHSH, CDR2 LQKENI. The CDR3 spells CASSQLREAYNEQFF. The CDR3 nucleotides are TGTGCCAGCTCCCAGCTGCGGGAGGCCTACAATGAGCAGTTCTTC.

The chain carries TRBV20-1 and TRBJ2-7; D possibly corresponds to TRBD1 (5 bases). Germline values: CDR1 DFQATT, CDR2 SNEGSKA (reference sequence). This CDR3 contains 12 residues. Trimming shortened V by 4 bases and J by 5 bases, and 12 bases separated the two germline ends. CDR3 DNA: TGCAGTGCTATGGGCAGGGTACACGAGCAGTACTTC. Protein product: CSAMGRVHEQYF.

This clonotype was counted only a few times. The chain has TRBV7-2 and TRBJ1-5; unclear D gene. This CDR3 comprises 13 residues. V was clipped by 1 base and J by 3 bases, with 4 bases between them. The germline gives CDR1 SGHTA, CDR2 FQGNSA. The CDR3 loop is CASSLGFNQPQHF. In DNA, the CDR3 is TGTGCCAGCAGCTTAGGTTTCAATCAGCCCCAGCATTTT.

The chain combines TRBV9 with TRBJ2-1; 8 nucleotides agree with TRBD2. The V and J ends lost 1 base and 4 bases, in that order; junction bases with no gene match: 4. CDR1 is SGDLS, CDR2 YYNGEE, per germline. This CDR3 region has 15 residues. The CDR3 is CASSVSGTRYNEQFF. The DNA of the CDR3 is TGTGCCAGCAGCGTAAGTGGGACTAGATACAATGAGCAGTTCTTC. The complete variable domain, with remaining parts taken from reference TRBV9 and TRBJ2-1, reads DSGVTQTPKHLITATGQRVTLRCSPRSGDLSVYWYQQSLDQGLQFLIQYYNGEERAKGNILERFSAQQFPDLHSELNLSSLELGDSALYFCASSVSGTRYNEQFFGPGTRLTVL.

There are many counts of this clonotype. The chain employs TRBV11-3 and TRBJ1-5; a weak D match, TRBD1 (5 bases). Germline loops: CDR1 SGHNT, CDR2 YENEEA. The germline V and J ends were trimmed by 3 bases and 0 bases, with 12 bases remaining between them. The CDR3 contains 16 residues. The CDR3 nucleotides are TGTGCCAGCAGCTTCTACGGGACGGATAGCAATCAGCCCCAGCATTTT. Translated, it gives CASSFYGTDSNQPQHF.

The chain employs TRBV19 and TRBJ2-7; no clear D. V was trimmed by 2 bases and J by 0 bases, leaving 8 bases between them. The CDR3 runs 14 residues. CDR1 is LNHDA, CDR2 SQIVND, per germline (reference sequence). CDR3 coding DNA: TGTGCCAGTAGTATATCTCGAAGCTCCTACGAGCAGTACTTC. It specifies CASSISRSSYEQYF.

This clonotype was seen many times. This chain connects TRBV7-2 to TRBJ1-4; D might be TRBD1 (5 bases). This CDR3 is built from 13 residues. The V gene's germline CDR1 is SGHTA and CDR2 FQGNSA. The V end was cut by 6 bases, the J end by 4 bases, with 9 bases between. CDR3 loop: CASSLRVNEKLFF. The CDR3 nucleotides are TGTGCCAGCAGTCTCAGGGTTAATGAAAAACTGTTTTTT. Combining the CDR3 with reference TRBV7-2 and TRBJ1-4 gives the whole variable domain GAGVSQSPSNKVTEKGKDVELRCDPISGHTALYWYRQSLGQGLEFLIYFQGNSAPDKSGLPSDRFSAERTGGSVSTLTIQRTQQEDSAVYLCASSLRVNEKLFFGSGTQLSVL.

In this sample, this clonotype turned up a few times. The V and J genes are TRBV24-1 and TRBJ2-1; D may be TRBD1 or TRBD2 (5 bases each). CDR1 and CDR2 from the germline V gene are KGHDR and SFDVKD. Trimming took 10 bases from V and 5 from J, leaving 17 bases between them. This CDR3 is built from 14 residues. CDR3 residues: CATAGTDLNNEQFF. CDR3 nucleotide sequence: TGTGCCACAGCCGGGACCGATCTTAACAATGAGCAGTTCTTC.

The chain combines TRBV27 with TRBJ2-1; 9 nucleotides agree with TRBD1. With 5 bases clipped from V and 0 bases from J, the junction kept 5 bases outside the gene matches. CDR3 size: 16 residues. Germline CDR1 and CDR2: MNHEY and SMNVEV (reference sequence). CDR3: CASSKQGANSYNEQFF. Written as DNA, the CDR3 is TGTGCCAGCAGTAAACAGGGGGCGAACTCCTACAATGAGCAGTTCTTC.

To note about this clonotype: A single base separates this from a much larger clone, so it may be a read error. This chain uses TRBV5-1 with TRBJ2-7; maybe TRBD1 (6 bases). The germline gives CDR1 SGHRS, CDR2 YFSETQ. Trimming removed 1 base from V and 2 bases from J, with 10 bases in between. The CDR3 covers 14 residues. The CDR3 DNA sequence: TGCGCCAGCAGCTTGAGGGACACAGCCTACGAGCAGTACTTC. Its translation: CASSLRDTAYEQYF.

V gene TRBV7-9 combines with J gene TRBJ2-2; TRBD2 aligns across 7 bases. The V and J ends lost 4 bases and 4 bases, in that order; junction bases with no gene match: 12. Germline V gene lookup returns CDR1 SEHNR and CDR2 FQNEAQ (reference sequence). The CDR3 is made up of 17 amino acids. The CDR3 reads CASSSVGGRGGTGELFF. The DNA of the CDR3 is TGTGCCAGCAGCTCGGTTGGCGGGAGAGGTGGCACCGGGGAGCTGTTTTTT.

The V and J genes are TRBV6-1 and TRBJ1-5; D not certain. Trimming left V 2 bases short and J 3 bases short, with 11 bases between. The CDR3 totals 15 residues. Germline CDR1 MNHNS, CDR2 SASEGT. The CDR3 loop reads CASSEFWSVNQPQHF. The CDR3 DNA reads TGTGCCAGCAGTGAATTTTGGTCTGTCAATCAGCCCCAGCATTTT.

There are a few counts of this clonotype. The chain uses TRBV6-5 and TRBJ2-2; no clear D. There are 14 residues in the CDR3. From germline, CDR1 is MNHEY and CDR2 SVGAGI. Trimming shortened V by 2 bases and J by 6 bases, and 10 bases separated the two germline ends. DNA for the CDR3: TGTGCCAGCAGTTACGGAGAGAGGTCCGGGGAGCTGTTTTTT. Translated: CASSYGERSGELFF.

A remark on this clonotype: This may stem from a read error, because a much larger clone lies one nucleotide away. The gene calls are TRBV7-6 and TRBJ2-7, with a weak D call TRBD1 (6 bases). The CDR3 contains 15 residues. V was clipped by 8 bases and J by 3 bases, with 20 bases between them. CDR1 and CDR2 (germline): SGHVS, FNYEAQ. CDR3 sequence: CASVKDPGHCYEQYF. As DNA, the CDR3 is TGTGCCAGCGTGAAGGATCCGGGACACTGCTACGAGCAGTACTTC.

This clonotype appeared many times. The chain uses TRBV28 and TRBJ1-5; no clear D gene. The germline CDR1 and CDR2 sequences are MDHEN and SYDVKM. V was clipped by 6 bases and J by 0 bases, with 18 bases between them. This CDR3 has 17 amino acids. The CDR3 region is CASRGPSVIYSNQPQHF. The CDR3 nucleotides are TGTGCCAGCAGAGGGCCTTCCGTAATCTATAGCAATCAGCCCCAGCATTTT.

A few counts support this clonotype. The CDR3 bases are TGTGCCAGCAGCCAAGAAAGAGAACTAGCAAGGGAGCAGTACTTC. It codes for CASSQERELAREQYF. J is TRBJ2-7 and V is TRBV3-1, with D perhaps TRBD2 (6 bases). This CDR3 is 15 amino acids long. With 0 bases removed from V and 7 bases from J, the gap between germline ends came to 16 bases. Germline assignment: CDR1 LGHDT and CDR2 YNNKEL (reference sequence).

This clonotype has only a few counts. The J gene is TRBJ1-2, the V gene TRBV28, with 9 nucleotides matching TRBD1. V shed 2 bases, J shed 6 bases, and the junction held 1 base outside the gene matches. This CDR3 region has 13 residues. CDR1 and CDR2 (germline): MDHEN, SYDVKM. The CDR3 sequence is CASSLGTGNGYTF. For the CDR3, the DNA is TGTGCCAGCAGTTTAGGGACAGGGAATGGCTACACCTTC.

The chain couples TRBV9 to TRBJ2-1, with 8 bases lining up with TRBD2. Germline V gene data show CDR1 as SGDLS and CDR2 as YYNGEE. The V and J ends lost 4 bases and 1 base, in that order; junction bases with no gene match: 10. The CDR3 runs to 17 residues. Here the CDR3 reads CASSLFVSGSSYNEQFF. The CDR3 coding sequence is TGTGCCAGCAGCCTCTTCGTAAGCGGGAGTTCCTACAATGAGCAGTTCTTC.

V gene TRBV18 combines with J gene TRBJ2-3; D is perhaps TRBD1 (6 bases). Per germline, CDR1 KGHSH and CDR2 LQKENI. Trimming took 4 bases from V and 0 from J, leaving 14 bases between them. The CDR3 totals 16 residues. The CDR3 protein is CASSRSGGTSTDTQYF. CDR3 DNA sequence: TGTGCCAGCTCACGGTCTGGGGGCACTAGCACAGATACGCAGTATTTT.

This clonotype was found many times. The rearrangement uses TRBV2 and TRBJ2-7; a possible D gene is TRBD2 (6 bases). The CDR3 loop spans 13 amino acids. Deletions cut 5 bases from V and 4 bases from J, with 12 bases between. CDR1 is SNHLY, CDR2 FYNNEI, per germline. The CDR3: CASSPWEAYEQYF. In DNA form, the CDR3 reads TGTGCCAGCAGTCCCTGGGAGGCGTACGAGCAGTACTTC.

A few counts support this clonotype. The chain recombines TRBV2 with TRBJ2-3, with 9 bases lining up with TRBD2. The CDR3 extends over 15 amino acids. Germline V gives CDR1 SNHLY, CDR2 FYNNEI. The V gene end was trimmed by 6 bases and the J gene end by 2 bases; junction bases not matched to a gene: 6. The CDR3 sequence: CASRERLADTDTQYF. CDR3 DNA: TGTGCCAGCAGGGAGAGACTAGCGGACACAGATACGCAGTATTTT.

This clonotype came up a few times. This chain links TRBV25-1 with TRBJ1-1, with TRBD1 matching 9 bases. In germline, CDR1 is MGHDK, CDR2 SYGVNS. With V trimmed by 6 bases and J by 11 bases, 7 bases remained unmatched. This CDR3 contains 12 residues. The CDR3 DNA reads TGTGCCAGCAGGGTGGGACAGGGTATGGCTTTCTTT. Its translation is CASRVGQGMAFF.

This clonotype appeared a single time. A much larger clone lies one base from this, so it may be a read error. The chain is built from TRBV12-3 or TRBV12-4 and TRBJ2-7, with D perhaps TRBD1 (6 bases). The CDR3 contains 15 residues. This CDR3 reads CTSSRNLQGPYEQYF. Written as DNA, the CDR3 is TGTACCAGCAGTCGGAACCTACAGGGACCCTACGAGCAGTACTTC.

The rearrangement links TRBV20-1 to TRBJ1-4, with a weak D call TRBD1 (5 bases). The V gene's germline CDR1 is DFQATT and CDR2 SNEGSKA (reference sequence). V dropped 8 bases and J dropped 0 bases, with 13 bases sitting between them. The CDR3 contains 14 residues. The CDR3 protein is CSSVGVATNEKLFF. The CDR3 DNA sequence: TGCAGTTCAGTGGGGGTTGCAACTAATGAAAAACTGTTTTTT.

This clonotype was counted ten times or more. This chain joins TRBV19 and TRBJ2-1; 9 bases fit TRBD1. Trimming took 3 bases from V and 1 from J; bases not matched to a gene: 4. The CDR3 extends over 16 amino acids. The V gene's germline CDR1 is LNHDA and CDR2 SQIVND (reference sequence). CDR3 sequence: CASSMVTGGSYNEQFF. CDR3 DNA sequence: TGTGCCAGTAGTATGGTGACAGGGGGATCCTACAATGAGCAGTTCTTC.